The 14 T cell receptor beta chains listed next were all sequenced from one sample in a study of OX40 agonist ivuxolimab in advanced cancers. Library preparation employed the immunoSEQ multiplex PCR assay. As stored in TCRdb, this immuneACCESS dataset retains in-frame rearrangements with V and J assigned. A fraction of the clones does not appear; measured against another copy, unresolved V genes explain less than half of the discrepancy, and the remainder lacks a known reason. This sample lists about 61,000 clones; about 90% were detected once. 1.9% of the sample is held by the ten biggest clonotypes. The material was CD4+ or CD8+ T cells sorted from blood, obtained in a trial of the OX40 agonist ivuxolimab. The receptors were sampled from an adult with an advanced solid tumor such as melanoma, head and neck, liver or kidney cancer.

The chain recombines TRBV15 with TRBJ1-4, with D maybe TRBD1 (5 bases). The CDR3 sequence is 16 residues long. The V end lost 1 base, the J end lost 0 bases, and 9 bases lay between the germline ends. Germline CDR1 is LNHNV and CDR2 is YYDKDF (reference sequence). CDR3 protein: CATSRVETATNEKLFF. The CDR3 DNA follows: TGTGCCACCAGCAGAGTTGAGACAGCAACTAATGAAAAACTGTTTTTT.

This sequence joins TRBV2 and TRBJ1-4, with 7 bases that match TRBD1. The CDR3 loop spans 14 amino acids. Germline trimming cut 7 bases from V and 0 bases from J; bases unmatched to any gene: 2. CDR1 and CDR2 (germline): SNHLY, FYNNEI. Here the CDR3 reads CASNRGTTNEKLFF. The DNA of the CDR3 is TGTGCCAGCAACAGGGGTACAACTAATGAAAAACTGTTTTTT. The whole variable domain, filled in from reference TRBV2 and TRBJ1-4, reads EPEVTQTPSHQVTQMGQEVILRCVPISNHLYFYWYRQILGQKVEFLVSFYNNEISEKSEIFDDQFSVERPDGSNFTLKIRSTKLEDSAMYFCASNRGTTNEKLFFGSGTQLSVL.

The V and J genes are TRBV7-9 and TRBJ1-1; 8 bases match TRBD1. Germline values: CDR1 SEHNR, CDR2 FQNEAQ (reference sequence). CDR3 length: 18 residues. Trimming cost V 5 bases and J 0 bases; bases outside gene matches: 14. CDR3 sequence (DNA): TGTGCCAGCAGCCGACTACTCAATTCAGGGGGCTTGAACACTGAAGCTTTCTTT. The encoded protein is CASSRLLNSGGLNTEAFF. The whole variable domain, filled in from reference TRBV7-9 and TRBJ1-1, reads DTGVSQNPRHKITKRGQNVTFRCDPISEHNRLYWYRQTLGQGPEFLTYFQNEAQLEKSRLLSDRFSAERPKGSFSTLEIQRTEQGDSAMYLCASSRLLNSGGLNTEAFFGQGTRLTVV.

V is TRBV5-5 and J is TRBJ2-3, with TRBD2 matching over 8 bases. Germline V gene sequence: CDR1 SGHKS, CDR2 YYEKEE (reference sequence). The CDR3 runs to 15 residues. With V trimmed by 2 bases and J by 2 bases, 4 bases remained unmatched. CDR3 sequence (DNA): TGTGCCAGCAGCTTTATACTAGCGGACACAGATACGCAGTATTTT. Its protein product is CASSFILADTDTQYF.

This clone appeared once. The chain links TRBV5-1 to TRBJ2-6; 7 bases are shared with TRBD2. The germline CDR1 and CDR2 sequences are SGHRS and YFSETQ. This CDR3 has 18 amino acids. V trimming: 5 bases; J trimming: 4 bases; junction bases outside the gene matches: 15. The CDR3 loop reads CASRAFGKAGPGANVLTF. CDR3 coding DNA: TGCGCCAGCAGGGCCTTCGGTAAAGCGGGACCCGGGGCCAACGTCCTGACTTTC.

This clone has just one count. The rearrangement links TRBV30 to TRBJ2-7, with TRBD2 matching 8 bases. Germline lookup yields CDR1 GTSNPN and CDR2 SVGIG (reference sequence). This CDR3 spans 14 amino acids. This CDR3 is CAFSLAGSSYEQYF. For the CDR3, the DNA is TGTGCGTTCTCCTTAGCGGGAAGCTCCTACGAGCAGTACTTC.

This chain uses TRBV9 with TRBJ2-5; D is possibly TRBD2 (5 bases). The V end lost 2 bases, the J end lost 5 bases, and 13 bases lay between the germline ends. The germline V gene encodes CDR1 SGDLS and CDR2 YYNGEE. CDR3 size: 14 residues. CDR3 bases: TGTGCCAGCAGCGTGGGTGGGAGTGGGGAGACCCAGTACTTC. It yields the protein CASSVGGSGETQYF.

The V gene is TRBV7-9, the J gene TRBJ2-2; TRBD2 is a possible D gene (6 bases). Germline-derived CDR1 and CDR2 are SEHNR and FQNEAQ (reference sequence). Trimming cost V 5 bases and J 0 bases, with 10 bases left between them. The CDR3 runs 15 residues. CDR3: CASSPTGANTGELFF. CDR3 bases: TGTGCCAGCAGCCCTACGGGGGCGAACACCGGGGAGCTGTTTTTT.

The V call is TRBV18, the J call TRBJ2-2; D call uncertain. There are 14 residues in the CDR3. CDR1 KGHSH and CDR2 LQKENI come from the germline V gene. The V and J ends lost 0 bases and 4 bases respectively, with 6 bases between them. Here the CDR3 reads CASSPPKTTGELFF. CDR3 sequence (DNA): TGTGCCAGCTCACCACCGAAGACCACCGGGGAGCTGTTTTTT.

The gene calls are TRBV21-1 and TRBJ1-3. TRBV21-1 is deemed a pseudogene. This CDR3 has 16 amino acids. The CDR3 sequence: CASRAHQREVGNTIYF. The DNA of the CDR3 is TGTGCCAGCAGGGCTCACCAGAGGGAGGTTGGAAACACCATATATTTT.

This sequence joins TRBV19 and TRBJ1-4; D might be TRBD1 (5 bases). Per germline, CDR1 LNHDA and CDR2 SQIVND (reference sequence). Between the trimmed V and J ends, which lost 6 bases and 5 bases, there was a span of 13 bases. The CDR3 loop spans 14 amino acids. CDR3 DNA sequence: TGTGCCAGTAGCCCAGCAGGGCTCAATGAAAAACTGTTTTTT. Protein product: CASSPAGLNEKLFF.

The V and J genes are TRBV7-8 and TRBJ1-5; D is perhaps TRBD1 (6 bases). Trimming removed 6 bases at V and 1 base at J, with 10 bases between. Looked up from germline, CDR1 is SGHVS and CDR2 is FQNEAQ. The CDR3 sequence is 14 residues long. The CDR3 region is CASSRDTSNQPQHF. CDR3 sequence (DNA): TGTGCCAGCAGTAGGGACACAAGCAATCAGCCCCAGCATTTT.

The chain is built from TRBV28 and TRBJ2-7; D is uncertain. The CDR3 is 14 residues long. V lost 3 bases and J lost 0, with 9 bases in between. CDR1 and CDR2 (germline): MDHEN, SYDVKM. As DNA, the CDR3 is TGTGCCAGCAGTTTGGGCGGAAACTCCTACGAGCAGTACTTC. The encoded protein is CASSLGGNSYEQYF.

This clone was picked up a small number of times. The chain is built from TRBV21-1 and TRBJ1-2. TRBV21-1 is shown as a pseudogene. The CDR3 extends over 18 amino acids. CDR3 region: CASSPSRQYGGRFYGYTF. For the CDR3, the DNA is TGTGCCAGCAGCCCTTCCAGGCAGTACGGGGGGCGCTTCTATGGCTACACCTTC.